This TCR beta chain was observed in a study of cytomegalovirus exposure and HLA in healthy donors. Findings and caveats of the study: Generally TCR sequences proved uncommon, though certain public TCRs appeared in numerous donors. Accurate prediction of most subjects' HLA-A and HLA-B alleles from TCR beta sequences was reported. With high specificity and sensitivity, the classifier reportedly diagnosed cytomegalovirus status.

V lost 5 bases and J lost 5; bases outside the gene matches: 5. CDR1 and CDR2 (germline): SGHVS, FQNEAQ. This CDR3 has 14 amino acids. Amplification used 60 Vbeta primers and 13 Jbeta primers. Sequencing was performed with immunoSEQ multiplex PCR; in TCRdb, only in-frame clones are kept and a portion is missing. Of fewer than 95,000 clones in the sample, approximately 60% were seen once. This clone was picked up a small number of times. Its antigen is still unknown. Sequenced: PBMCs. This receptor was taken from a woman aged 45 to 65 in good health and CMV-seropositive. This chain links TRBV7-8 with TRBJ2-1, with 8 bases fitting TRBD2. Here the CDR3 DNA reads TGTGCCAGCAGCCGAACTAGCGGCAACAATGAGCAGTTCTTC. This codes for CASSRTSGNNEQFF.